The 9 T cell receptor beta chains below come from one sample, sequenced in a study of T cell responses to AZD1222 COVID-19 vaccine. Clones were read by immunoSEQ multiplex PCR, and TCRdb kept only the in-frame ones, dropping some. The top ten hold 2% to 2.5% of the sample, which has just over 90,000 clones, around 91% seen once. The sample in question was peripheral blood, obtained 28 days after the second AZD1222 dose. These receptors originate from an adult who received the AZD1222 COVID-19 vaccine.

This rearrangement joins TRBV5-8 to TRBJ1-3; D is perhaps TRBD1 (5 bases). CDR3 size: 17 residues. Trimming stripped 3 bases from V and 7 bases from J, with 23 bases between. Germline V gene lookup returns CDR1 SGHTS and CDR2 YDEGEE. CDR3 protein: CASSSFAGPGTANTIYF. The CDR3 DNA follows: TGTGCCAGCAGCTCATTCGCGGGTCCTGGGACTGCGAACACCATATATTTT.

The rearrangement uses TRBV16 and TRBJ1-6; D remains unclear. Trimming removed 3 bases at V and 4 bases at J, with 7 bases between. This CDR3 comprises 14 residues. CDR1 and CDR2 from the germline V gene are KGHSY and FQNENV. Written as DNA, the CDR3 is TGTGCCAGCAGCCAGGCCGGGTATAATTCACCCCTCCACTTT. Its translation: CASSQAGYNSPLHF.

The chain has TRBV18 and TRBJ1-1; tentatively, D is TRBD1 (6 bases). The V end was cut by 1 base, the J end by 3 bases, with 21 bases between. The CDR3 extends over 18 amino acids. The V gene's germline CDR1 is KGHSH and CDR2 LQKENI. The CDR3 reads CASSPQDILGEGDTEAFF. The CDR3 nucleotides are TGTGCCAGCTCACCACAGGACATCCTTGGCGAGGGGGACACTGAAGCTTTCTTT.

The V call is TRBV15, the J call TRBJ1-2; D ambiguous. V dropped 5 bases and J dropped 7 bases, with 11 bases sitting between them. CDR3 length equals 12 residues. Per the germline V gene, CDR1 is LNHNV and CDR2 is YYDKDF (reference sequence). The DNA of the CDR3 is TGTGCCACCAGCGGTGGGGTTGGTGGCTACACCTTC. As protein: CATSGGVGGYTF.

J is TRBJ2-2 and V is TRBV5-4; no clear D. Germline loops: CDR1 SGHNT, CDR2 YYREEE (reference sequence). V was cut by 4 bases and J by 2 bases, with 12 bases left in between. The CDR3 is 15 residues long. The CDR3 loop is CASSRGRVNTGELFF. CDR3 sequence (DNA): TGTGCCAGCAGCCGAGGACGCGTTAACACCGGGGAGCTGTTTTTT.

V usage is TRBV5-1 and J usage is TRBJ1-5; TRBD1 is a possible D gene (6 bases). Per the germline V gene, CDR1 is SGHRS and CDR2 is YFSETQ. Between the trimmed V and J ends, which lost 0 bases and 5 bases, there was a span of 12 bases. This CDR3 comprises 15 residues. CDR3 residues: CASSLDGRGDQPQHF. CDR3 in DNA: TGCGCCAGCAGCTTGGACGGCAGGGGTGATCAGCCCCAGCATTTT.

Written as DNA, the CDR3 is TGCGCCAGCAGCTTAGGCGGACAGGGGAACTACGAGCAGTACTTC. It yields the protein CASSLGGQGNYEQYF. The chain links TRBV5-1 to TRBJ2-7, with TRBD1 matching 9 bases. The CDR3 sequence is 15 residues long. Unmatched junction bases numbered 6, after V lost 2 bases and J lost 3 bases. Per germline, CDR1 SGHRS and CDR2 YFSETQ.

V gene TRBV9 combines with J gene TRBJ1-2, with D unclear. There are 13 residues in the CDR3. Looked up from germline, CDR1 is SGDLS and CDR2 is YYNGEE. V was pared by 4 bases and J by 7 bases, with 14 bases between. CDR3 bases: TGTGCCAGCAGCTCCAGTGCAGTTGGTGGCTACACCTTC. The encoded protein is CASSSSAVGGYTF.

The V gene is TRBV3-1 (or the pseudogene TRBV3-2), the J gene TRBJ2-3, with 9 positions matching TRBD2. J lost 3 bases, V lost 1 base, and 8 bases had no gene match. Germline values: CDR1 LGHDT, CDR2 YNNKEL (reference sequence). This CDR3 comprises 17 residues. CDR3 sequence: CASSQVPLAGLTDTQYF. The CDR3 coding sequence is TGTGCCAGCAGCCAAGTGCCGCTAGCGGGGCTAACAGATACGCAGTATTTT.